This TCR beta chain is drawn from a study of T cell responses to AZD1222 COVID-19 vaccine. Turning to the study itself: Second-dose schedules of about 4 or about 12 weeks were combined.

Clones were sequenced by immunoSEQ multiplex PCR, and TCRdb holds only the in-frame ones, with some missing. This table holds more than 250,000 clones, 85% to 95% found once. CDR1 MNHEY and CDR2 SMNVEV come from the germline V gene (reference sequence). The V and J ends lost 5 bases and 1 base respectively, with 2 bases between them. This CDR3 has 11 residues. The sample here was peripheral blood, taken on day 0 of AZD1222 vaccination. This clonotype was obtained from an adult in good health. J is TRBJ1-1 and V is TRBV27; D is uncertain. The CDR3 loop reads CASSGNTEAFF. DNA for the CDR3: TGTGCCAGCAGTGGGAACACTGAAGCTTTCTTT.